These 20 T cell receptor beta chains were sequenced from one sample in a study of T cell changes during pregnancy in multiple sclerosis. Assay: immunoSEQ multiplex PCR; the TCRdb copy retains only in-frame clones and omits some. The repertoire holds about 22,000 clones, with 75% to 95% as singletons. The input for sequencing was CD4+ T cells from peripheral blood mononuclear cells, taken in the third trimester of pregnancy. Receptor source: a female donor in good health, enrolled as a control in a pregnancy study.

The chain recombines TRBV30 with TRBJ2-3; 8 nucleotides match TRBD2. Germline assignment: CDR1 GTSNPN and CDR2 SVGIG (reference sequence). V shed 2 bases, J shed 10 bases, and the junction held 17 bases outside the gene matches. The CDR3 loop spans 16 amino acids. The CDR3 nucleotides read TGTGCCTGGAGTCCTACTAGCGGATCACAGATACGCCCGCAGTATTTT. Its protein is CAWSPTSGSQIRPQYF.

This clone showed up just once. The DNA for the CDR3 is TGTGCCAGCAGCCACCCCGGTGGGGAGGCCTACAATGAGCAGTTCTTC. Amino acids: CASSHPGGEAYNEQFF. V gene TRBV5-4 combines with J gene TRBJ2-1; the D gene is possibly TRBD2 (6 bases). V was clipped by 4 bases and J by 2 bases, with 16 bases between them. The CDR3 extends over 16 amino acids. Germline CDR1 and CDR2: SGHNT and YYREEE (reference sequence).

This clone is a singleton in its sample. The chain links TRBV29-1 to TRBJ2-2; tentative D call: TRBD1 (6 bases). Germline V gene sequence: CDR1 SQVTM, CDR2 ANQGSEA. This CDR3 is built from 14 residues. V lost 5 bases, J lost 1 base, and 11 bases lay in between. Here the CDR3 reads CSVPGQGNTGELFF. For the CDR3, the DNA is TGCAGCGTTCCGGGACAAGGGAACACCGGGGAGCTGTTTTTT.

The rearrangement uses TRBV6-1 and TRBJ2-4; D ambiguous. The germline V gene has CDR1 MNHNS and CDR2 SASEGT. The ends were cut back, 3 bases at V and 10 bases at J, with 13 bases in the middle. This CDR3 contains 13 residues. DNA for the CDR3: TGTGCCAGCAGTGATAGTCGAGTGTCGATTCAGTACTTC. This encodes CASSDSRVSIQYF.

V and J are TRBV5-4 and TRBJ2-7; possible D gene TRBD1, 6 bases. Trimming stripped 4 bases from V and 3 bases from J, with 14 bases between. From germline, CDR1 is SGHNT and CDR2 YYREEE (reference sequence). CDR3 length: 14 amino acids. This chain's CDR3 is CASSRDGQIYEQYF. The CDR3 bases are TGTGCCAGCAGCCGTGATGGACAGATCTACGAGCAGTACTTC.

This chain's CDR3 is CASSQASGGLYEQYF. CDR3 in DNA: TGTGCCAGCAGCCAAGCAAGCGGGGGGCTGTACGAGCAGTACTTC. The genes are TRBV14 and TRBJ2-7; TRBD2 agrees at 9 bases. The J segment lost 4 bases and the V segment lost 1 base, leaving 5 bases of the junction unmatched. Per germline, CDR1 SGHDN and CDR2 FVKESK. The CDR3 totals 15 residues.

This chain uses TRBV27 with TRBJ2-7; 10 bases are a match to TRBD2. This CDR3 contains 17 residues. Germline lookup yields CDR1 MNHEY and CDR2 SMNVEV (reference sequence). V trimming: 5 bases; J trimming: 4 bases; junction bases outside the gene matches: 14. The CDR3 sequence: CASSPFSLAGVRYEQYF. CDR3 DNA: TGTGCCAGCAGTCCCTTCTCCCTAGCGGGAGTAAGGTACGAGCAGTACTTC.

This sequence joins TRBV6-1 and TRBJ2-6; D might be TRBD1 (5 bases). This CDR3 contains 15 residues. Trimming removed 5 bases at V and 2 bases at J, with 10 bases between. Germline V gene sequence: CDR1 MNHNS, CDR2 SASEGT. CDR3: CASSPQGAGANVLTF. Written as DNA, the CDR3 is TGTGCCAGCAGTCCCCAAGGGGCTGGGGCCAACGTCCTGACTTTC.

The V call is TRBV10-3, the J call TRBJ2-2; D unclear. The CDR3 runs to 16 residues. The ends were cut back, 5 bases at V and 4 bases at J, with 17 bases in the middle. Germline CDR1 is ENHRY and CDR2 is SYGVKD. The CDR3 loop reads CAISSLRVAATGELFF. The CDR3 region has the DNA TGTGCCATCAGTAGCCTCCGGGTCGCGGCCACCGGGGAGCTGTTTTTT.

In DNA, the CDR3 is TGTGCCAGCACACCGGACAGGGGGAAGGGCTATGGCTACACCTTC. Its translation is CASTPDRGKGYGYTF. The chain recombines TRBV5-4 with TRBJ1-2; 10 nucleotides match TRBD1. Per germline, CDR1 SGHNT and CDR2 YYREEE (reference sequence). The CDR3 has 15 residues. V was clipped by 6 bases and J by 4 bases; unmatched bases: 9.

The rearrangement joins TRBV10-2 to TRBJ1-5; a weak D match, TRBD1 (5 bases). Trimming removed 0 bases at V and 7 bases at J, with 10 bases between. The CDR3 totals 14 residues. Germline CDR1 and CDR2: WSHSY and SAAADI. The chain's CDR3 is CASSESGGEQPQHF. DNA of the CDR3: TGCGCCAGCAGTGAGTCGGGGGGGGAACAGCCCCAGCATTTT.

The rearrangement joins TRBV7-9 to TRBJ1-2, with D uncertain. The CDR3 is 16 residues long. V lost 5 bases and J 3 bases, leaving 19 bases between the germline ends. Germline CDR1 reads SEHNR; CDR2 reads FQNEAQ (reference sequence). CDR3 in amino acids: CASSPREGGTHYGYTF. CDR3 coding DNA: TGTGCCAGCAGCCCCCGCGAAGGAGGTACCCACTATGGCTACACCTTC. Using reference TRBV7-9 and TRBJ1-2 for the parts outside the CDR3, the full variable domain is DTGVSQNPRHKITKRGQNVTFRCDPISEHNRLYWYRQTLGQGPEFLTYFQNEAQLEKSRLLSDRFSAERPKGSFSTLEIQRTEQGDSAMYLCASSPREGGTHYGYTFGSGTRLTVV.

This clone was seen only a few times. The V call is TRBV7-2, the J call TRBJ2-1, with a tentative D call TRBD2 (6 bases). The germline V gene has CDR1 SGHTA and CDR2 FQGNSA. Trimming removed 0 bases at V and 1 base at J, with 10 bases between. The CDR3 is made up of 16 amino acids. As DNA, the CDR3 is TGTGCCAGCAGCTTAGCCTTCGCGGGGTCCTACAATGAGCAGTTCTTC. It encodes CASSLAFAGSYNEQFF.

Written as DNA, the CDR3 is TGTGCCAGTAGCGAGACTAGCGGGAGGACCCAGTACTTC. Translated: CASSETSGRTQYF. This chain uses TRBV19 with TRBJ2-5, with 12 positions matching TRBD2. This CDR3 has 13 residues. Trimming removed 6 bases from V and 7 bases from J; junction bases left unmatched: 3. The germline CDR1 and CDR2 sequences are LNHDA and SQIVND (reference sequence).

This clone was recorded only once. The rearrangement joins TRBV19 to TRBJ1-6, with 9 positions matching TRBD1. The CDR3 contains 14 residues. Germline trimming cut 5 bases from V and 11 bases from J; bases unmatched to any gene: 7. The germline CDR1 and CDR2 sequences are LNHDA and SQIVND (reference sequence). Here the CDR3 reads CASSGDRVVAPLHF. CDR3 sequence (DNA): TGTGCCAGTAGTGGGGACAGGGTTGTTGCACCCCTCCACTTT.

The chain has TRBV5-6 and TRBJ2-5, with TRBD1 matching 9 bases. Per the germline V gene, CDR1 is SGHDT and CDR2 is YYEEEE. Trimming removed 0 bases from V and 5 bases from J; junction bases left unmatched: 8. The CDR3 has 16 amino acids. The CDR3 loop reads CASSLGPFTGGETQYF. In DNA form, the CDR3 reads TGTGCCAGCAGCTTGGGACCTTTCACAGGGGGCGAGACCCAGTACTTC.

V usage is TRBV9 and J usage is TRBJ2-1, with TRBD2 matching over 16 bases. Germline loops: CDR1 SGDLS, CDR2 YYNGEE. V shed 3 bases and J 0 bases; nucleotides not matched to a gene: 6. This CDR3 comprises 19 residues. CDR3 in DNA: TGTGCCAGCAGCGGGGGACTAGCGGGGGGGACGACCTCCTACAATGAGCAGTTCTTC. It specifies CASSGGLAGGTTSYNEQFF.

The V and J genes are TRBV9 and TRBJ2-3; 8 nucleotides align to TRBD2. Germline-derived CDR1 and CDR2 are SGDLS and YYNGEE. The CDR3 length is 18 residues. V lost 5 bases to trimming and J lost 2 bases; unmatched junction nucleotides: 16. The CDR3 nucleotides read TGTGCCAGCAGTGCCTCAGCGGGACTAGGGACCCACACAGATACGCAGTATTTT. Its translation: CASSASAGLGTHTDTQYF.

The chain uses TRBV5-4 and TRBJ2-6; TRBD1 matches 12 bases. The CDR3 totals 18 residues. V dropped 4 bases and J dropped 4; count of bases not matched to a gene: 9. Germline assignment: CDR1 SGHNT and CDR2 YYREEE (reference sequence). This chain's CDR3 is CASSPRDRGLLGANVLTF. The DNA of the CDR3 is TGTGCCAGCAGCCCCCGGGACAGGGGGCTTCTGGGGGCCAACGTCCTGACTTTC.

This clone was observed once. This chain links TRBV5-4 with TRBJ2-1; no clear D gene. The ends were cut back, 3 bases at V and 7 bases at J, with 8 bases in the middle. Germline CDR1 and CDR2: SGHNT and YYREEE (reference sequence). The CDR3 consists of 12 residues. As DNA, the CDR3 is TGTGCCAGCAGCTCGACTGGGAATGAGCAGTTCTTC. This codes for CASSSTGNEQFF.